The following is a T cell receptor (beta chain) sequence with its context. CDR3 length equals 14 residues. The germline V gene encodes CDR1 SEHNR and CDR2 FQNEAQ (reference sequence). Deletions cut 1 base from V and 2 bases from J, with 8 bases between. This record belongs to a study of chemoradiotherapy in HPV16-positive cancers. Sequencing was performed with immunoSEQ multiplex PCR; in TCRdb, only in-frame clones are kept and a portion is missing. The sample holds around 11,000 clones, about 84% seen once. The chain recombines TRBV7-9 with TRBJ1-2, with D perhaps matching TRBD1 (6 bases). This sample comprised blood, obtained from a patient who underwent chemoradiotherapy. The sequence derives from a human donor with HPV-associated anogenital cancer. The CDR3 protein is CASSLVGQNYGYTF. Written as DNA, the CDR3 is TGTGCCAGCAGCTTAGTTGGACAGAACTATGGCTACACCTTC.